One sample yielded the 23 T cell receptor beta chains listed below, sequenced in a study of glioma-infiltrating T cells (dated by TCRdb to 2015 to 2016). This sample was sequenced with an Illumina MiSeq. TCR alpha and beta CDR3 regions were amplified with the iRepertoire nested amplicon-rescue multiplex PCR (arm-PCR) platform from RNA. TCRdb redid the processing of the public reads, applying fastp at Q25 and MiXCR, and retained in-frame beta chains. Every distinct CDR3 protein forms one entry, paired with its most common genes and DNA. The sample table lists over 100,000 distinct CDR3 sequences, about 25% of them with a count of one. Of the sample, 35% falls within the top ten clones. The sample consisted of glioma tissue, nonneoplastic brain tissue, or PBMCs (not recorded which). All receptors come from a human donor with low-grade glioma or glioblastoma, undergoing nonglioma brain surgery, or in good health (not recorded which).

This clonotype appeared a few times. J is TRBJ1-5 and V is TRBV12-3 or TRBV12-4, with D possibly TRBD1 on 5 matching bases. CDR3 length: 17 residues. Trimming cost V 3 bases and J 0 bases, with 15 bases left between them. Here the CDR3 reads CASSFIQLGGSNQPQHF. In nucleotides, the CDR3 is TGTGCCAGCAGTTTTATTCAATTGGGGGGTAGCAATCAGCCCCAGCATTTT.

This clonotype came up a few times. The rearrangement links TRBV11-2 to TRBJ2-3, with D unclear. The V gene's germline CDR1 is SGHAT and CDR2 FQNNGV. V was cut by 1 base and J by 2 bases, with 7 bases left in between. The CDR3 runs 14 residues. The CDR3 coding sequence is TGTGCCAGCAGCTTAGTCCCTTCCACAGATACGCAGTATTTT. This sequence encodes CASSLVPSTDTQYF.

In its sample, this clonotype was seen many times. This sequence joins TRBV20-1 and TRBJ1-1; TRBD1 matches at 9 bases. J was trimmed by 6 bases and V by 0 bases; bases with no gene match: 5. This CDR3 has 14 residues. Germline V gives CDR1 DFQATT, CDR2 SNEGSKA (reference sequence). This chain's CDR3 is CSARDRQGVSEAFF. The CDR3 DNA reads as TGCAGTGCTAGAGATCGACAGGGGGTCTCTGAAGCTTTCTTT.

This clonotype was seen many times. The chain combines TRBV7-3 with TRBJ1-1, with 10 bases that match TRBD1. The CDR3 is made up of 15 amino acids. Germline V gene lookup returns CDR1 SGHTA and CDR2 FQGTGA. J gave up 0 bases and V 4 bases, and 2 bases lay outside the gene matches. The CDR3 loop reads CASSSGQGMNTEAFF. In nucleotides, the CDR3 is TGTGCCAGCAGCTCGGGACAGGGGATGAACACTGAAGCTTTCTTT.

A note on this clonotype: A clone one base away is much larger, so this may be a read error. The chain couples TRBV4-1 to TRBJ2-3; 8 bases map to TRBD1. Germline assignment: CDR1 MGHRA and CDR2 YSYEKL. CDR3 length equals 17 residues. V shed 7 bases, J shed 2 bases, and the junction held 14 bases outside the gene matches. CDR3 nucleotides: TGCGCCAGCATCCACGCTCGGGACAGGTCCCTCACAGATACGCAGTATTTT. Translation: CASIHARDRSLTDTQYF.

In its sample, this clonotype was seen many times. The chain combines TRBV20-1 with TRBJ2-1; D not resolved. The CDR3 has 13 amino acids. CDR1 is DFQATT and CDR2 is SNEGSKA in the germline V gene (reference sequence). Trimming took 3 bases from V and 0 from J, leaving 6 bases between them. CDR3 residues: CSASKSSYNEQFF. CDR3 DNA: TGCAGTGCTAGCAAGAGCTCCTACAATGAGCAGTTCTTC.

This clonotype showed up many times. The chain recombines TRBV20-1 with TRBJ1-2; D is undetermined. The germline V and J ends were trimmed by 1 base and 2 bases, with 11 bases remaining between them. The CDR3 is 14 residues long. Germline CDR1 DFQATT, CDR2 SNEGSKA (reference sequence). The CDR3 protein is CSARGVSDNYGYTF. In DNA, the CDR3 is TGCAGTGCTAGAGGGGTCAGTGACAACTATGGCTACACCTTC.

Of note for this clonotype: A read error may be the cause here, since a much bigger clone is one base away. The genes are TRBV29-1 and TRBJ2-7; possibly TRBD2 for D (5 bases). This CDR3 region has 14 residues. Deletions cut 2 bases from V and 2 bases from J, with 13 bases between. Germline V gene lookup returns CDR1 SQVTM and CDR2 ANQGSEA. CDR3 loop: CSVESPSQPYEQYF. CDR3 bases: TGCAGCGTTGAATCCCCTAGCCAGCCCTACGAGCAGTACTTC.

This clonotype was found many times. The rearrangement joins TRBV6-1 to TRBJ2-7; D not certain. Trimming shortened V by 5 bases and J by 9 bases, and 8 bases separated the two germline ends. Germline V gene lookup returns CDR1 MNHNS and CDR2 SASEGT. The CDR3 contains 10 residues. The CDR3 DNA is TGTGCCAGCAGTCGTCCCGGGCAGTACTTC. Amino acid sequence: CASSRPGQYF.

This clonotype was seen ten or more times. The genes are TRBV7-9 and TRBJ2-1, with D possibly TRBD1 on 6 matching bases. The V gene's germline CDR1 is SEHNR and CDR2 FQNEAQ (reference sequence). Deletions cut 5 bases from V and 6 bases from J, with 11 bases between. The CDR3 loop spans 13 amino acids. The CDR3 is CASSPGTPNEQFF. In DNA form, the CDR3 reads TGTGCCAGCAGCCCAGGGACACCCAATGAGCAGTTCTTC.

This clonotype has at least ten counts. V gene TRBV3-1 combines with J gene TRBJ1-1; possible D gene TRBD1, 5 bases. The germline gives CDR1 LGHDT, CDR2 YNNKEL (reference sequence). V gave up 5 bases and J gave up 0 bases, with 13 bases separating them. The CDR3 contains 15 residues. CDR3 region: CASSSGRLLNTEAFF. In DNA form, the CDR3 reads TGTGCCAGCAGCTCGGGACGATTACTGAACACTGAAGCTTTCTTT.

This clonotype was seen repeatedly, ten times or more. The chain links TRBV6-2 or TRBV6-3 to TRBJ1-5, with D uncertain. CDR3 size: 13 residues. The V end lost 7 bases, the J end lost 6 bases, and 13 bases lay between the germline ends. Looked up from germline, CDR1 is MNHEY and CDR2 is SVGEGT. In DNA form, the CDR3 reads TGTGCCAGCACTCCGCCCGGCGGTCAGCCCCAGCATTTT. Translated: CASTPPGGQPQHF.

The genes are TRBV11-2 and TRBJ2-1; D possibly corresponds to TRBD2 (5 bases). CDR3 size: 15 residues. The V gene's germline CDR1 is SGHAT and CDR2 FQNNGV. V was cut by 2 bases and J by 2 bases, with 10 bases left in between. CDR3 sequence: CASSLSGSTYNEQFF. In DNA form, the CDR3 reads TGTGCCAGCAGCTTAAGTGGGAGTACCTACAATGAGCAGTTCTTC.

This clonotype was recorded a few times. The chain links TRBV12-3 or TRBV12-4 to TRBJ1-2; perhaps TRBD1 as D (5 bases). The CDR3 runs 14 residues. V was trimmed by 7 bases and J by 8 bases, leaving 20 bases between them. CDR3 amino acids: CASNWAGRKGGYTF. The CDR3 DNA sequence: TGTGCCAGCAATTGGGCAGGGAGAAAGGGCGGCTACACCTTC.

Ten or more counts support this clonotype. The V and J genes are TRBV3-1 and TRBJ1-3; tentatively, D is TRBD1 (6 bases). The CDR3 has 14 residues. The germline gives CDR1 LGHDT, CDR2 YNNKEL (reference sequence). The V end was cut by 3 bases, the J end by 4 bases, with 10 bases between. For the CDR3, the DNA is TGTGCCAGCAGCCAGGCGGGACAAGGAAACACCATATATTTT. Translated, it gives CASSQAGQGNTIYF. Supplemented by reference TRBV3-1 and TRBJ1-3, the full variable domain reads DTAVSQTPKYLVTQMGNDKSIKCEQNLGHDTMYWYKQDSKKFLKIMFSYNNKELIINETVPNRFSPKSPDKAHLNLHINSLELGDSAVYFCASSQAGQGNTIYFGEGSWLTVV.

This clonotype was counted ten times or more. The CDR3: CASSYGHPEGDTQYF. DNA for the CDR3: TGTGCCAGCAGTTACGGTCACCCTGAGGGGGATACGCAGTATTTT. The genes are TRBV6-2 or TRBV6-3 and TRBJ2-3, with D perhaps being TRBD1 or TRBD2 (5 bases each). The CDR3 is 15 residues long. Trimming took off 2 bases at V and 6 bases at J, with 15 bases between the two ends. Germline CDR1 and CDR2: MNHEY and SVGEGT.

This clonotype was seen repeatedly, ten times or more. V and J are TRBV28 and TRBJ1-2; 10 nucleotides match TRBD1. This CDR3 comprises 13 residues. Germline V gene data show CDR1 as MDHEN and CDR2 as SYDVKM. Trimming at V came to 6 bases and at J to 8 bases, leaving 6 bases not matched to a gene. This CDR3 reads CASRGTGDQGYTF. In DNA, the CDR3 is TGTGCCAGCAGAGGGACAGGGGATCAGGGCTACACCTTC.

This clonotype was found many times. The CDR3 is CASRASGGVSYNEQFF. As DNA, the CDR3 is TGTGCCAGCAGGGCTAGCGGAGGGGTTAGCTACAATGAGCAGTTCTTC. This chain uses TRBV6-2 or TRBV6-3 with TRBJ2-1; 7 bases align to TRBD2. V lost 6 bases to trimming and J lost 3 bases; unmatched junction nucleotides: 11. Germline-derived CDR1 and CDR2 are MNHEY and SVGEGT. The CDR3 loop spans 16 amino acids.

This clonotype has at least ten counts. The rearrangement links TRBV18 to TRBJ1-5; D is unresolved. The CDR3 totals 15 residues. Per germline, CDR1 KGHSH and CDR2 LQKENI. With 3 bases removed from V and 3 bases from J, the gap between germline ends came to 12 bases. For the CDR3, the DNA is TGTGCCAGCTCACCGTCTGGTGGCAACAATCAGCCCCAGCATTTT. Protein product: CASSPSGGNNQPQHF.

With respect to this clonotype: This clone may be a read error of a much larger clone one base away. The chain links TRBV29-1 to TRBJ2-7; D is uncertain. CDR1 SQVTM and CDR2 ANQGSEA come from the germline V gene. The CDR3 spans 14 residues. Trimming removed 7 bases from V and 0 bases from J, with 16 bases in between. The CDR3 protein is CSAGRKVSSYEQYF. The CDR3 DNA sequence: TGCAGCGCGGGCCGAAAAGTAAGCTCCTACGAGCAGTACTTC.

This clonotype was observed many times. The chain uses TRBV2 and TRBJ1-3; no definite D call. V was trimmed by 1 base and J by 0 bases, leaving 10 bases between them. The CDR3 is 16 amino acids. Germline V gene lookup returns CDR1 SNHLY and CDR2 FYNNEI. CDR3 amino acids: CASSEGLATSGNTIYF. Here the CDR3 DNA reads TGTGCCAGCAGTGAAGGCCTTGCTACCTCTGGAAACACCATATATTTT.

This clonotype was picked up a small number of times. V is TRBV2 and J is TRBJ1-6; maybe TRBD1 (5 bases). Between the trimmed V and J ends, which lost 8 bases and 7 bases, there was a span of 15 bases. Germline-derived CDR1 and CDR2 are SNHLY and FYNNEI. The CDR3 spans 14 residues. CDR3 nucleotide sequence: TGTGCCAGCCCCGGGGGGGACGGGAATTCACCCCTCCACTTT. This encodes CASPGGDGNSPLHF.

The rearrangement uses TRBV30 and TRBJ1-4; D uncertain. Trimming stripped 0 bases from V and 8 bases from J, with 4 bases between. The CDR3 is 11 residues long. Germline V lookup: CDR1 GTSNPN, CDR2 SVGIG (reference sequence). The CDR3 bases are TGTGCCTGGAGTGTACGGGAAAAACTGTTTTTT. Translating gives CAWSVREKLFF.